The 13 T cell receptor beta chains below come from one sample, sequenced in a study of OX40 agonist ivuxolimab in advanced cancers. Profiled with immunoSEQ multiplex PCR; TCRdb holds only in-frame clones, not every one. The sample records 45,000 to 50,000 clones, roughly 86% being singletons. The specimen was CD4+ or CD8+ T cells sorted from blood, collected in a trial of the OX40 agonist ivuxolimab. The receptors stem from an adult with an advanced solid tumor such as melanoma, head and neck, liver or kidney cancer.

The chain links TRBV2 to TRBJ2-1; 11 bases agree with TRBD2. Germline lookup yields CDR1 SNHLY and CDR2 FYNNEI. The trim removed 9 bases at V and 7 bases at J, leaving 8 bases unmatched. The CDR3 has 14 residues. The CDR3 DNA reads TGTGCCAGACAGACTAGCGGGACGGGTAATGAGCAGTTCTTC. Translating gives CARQTSGTGNEQFF.

The chain employs TRBV5-1 and TRBJ2-3; the D gene is possibly TRBD1 (5 bases). The CDR3 is 17 amino acids. V lost 2 bases and J 3 bases, leaving 19 bases between the germline ends. Germline lookup yields CDR1 SGHRS and CDR2 YFSETQ. CDR3 DNA: TGCGCCAGCAGCTTTCGGTGGGCCATAGGACAAACAGATACGCAGTATTTT. Translated, it gives CASSFRWAIGQTDTQYF.

This chain joins TRBV25-1 and TRBJ2-5, with D perhaps TRBD1 (6 bases). Trimming took off 4 bases at V and 4 bases at J, with 7 bases between the two ends. The germline gives CDR1 MGHDK, CDR2 SYGVNS. The length of the CDR3 is 12 residues. CDR3 nucleotides: TGTGCCAGCAGTGGAGGGGGAGAGACCCAGTACTTC. It is translated as CASSGGGETQYF.

The chain combines TRBV2 with TRBJ2-1; 7 bases match TRBD2. Germline CDR1 SNHLY, CDR2 FYNNEI. Unmatched junction bases numbered 7, after V lost 8 bases and J lost 0 bases. The CDR3 is 15 residues long. CDR3 coding DNA: TGTGCCAGCCATAGCGGGCCTAGCTCCTACAATGAGCAGTTCTTC. Translating it yields CASHSGPSSYNEQFF.

This clone was detected only once. The V and J genes are TRBV9 and TRBJ1-3, with a weak D call TRBD1 (6 bases). The CDR3 extends over 15 amino acids. CDR1 and CDR2 from the germline V gene are SGDLS and YYNGEE. V was cut by 4 bases and J by 2 bases, with 13 bases left in between. CDR3 residues: CASSRRPGAGNTIYF. The CDR3 coding sequence is TGTGCCAGCAGCCGCCGGCCAGGGGCTGGAAACACCATATATTTT.

V and J are TRBV11-1 and TRBJ2-7; D might be TRBD1 (6 bases). The CDR3 consists of 16 residues. Looked up from germline, CDR1 is SGHAT and CDR2 is FQDESV (reference sequence). V was pared by 5 bases and J by 6 bases, with 23 bases between. The CDR3 loop is CASSPSLTITGSEQYF. In DNA, the CDR3 is TGTGCCAGCAGCCCGTCCCTCACTATTACAGGGAGCGAGCAGTACTTC.

The chain has TRBV6-1 and TRBJ1-5, with 7 bases that match TRBD1. The CDR3 totals 14 residues. The germline CDR1 and CDR2 sequences are MNHNS and SASEGT. The J segment lost 5 bases and the V segment lost 4 bases, leaving 5 bases of the junction unmatched. The CDR3: CASSATGEHQPQHF. CDR3 nucleotide sequence: TGTGCCAGCAGTGCCACAGGGGAGCATCAGCCCCAGCATTTT.

The chain carries TRBV4-1 and TRBJ2-1, with 7 bases lining up with TRBD2. The CDR3 is 18 amino acids. In germline, CDR1 is MGHRA, CDR2 YSYEKL. With V trimmed by 3 bases and J by 1 base, 12 bases remained unmatched. CDR3 DNA: TGCGCCAGCAGCCAGCCAGGGAAGACTAGCCGATCCTACAATGAGCAGTTCTTC. Amino acid sequence: CASSQPGKTSRSYNEQFF.

The table lists this clone with a count of one. The sample contains more than one DNA sequence encoding this CDR3. The genes are TRBV30 and TRBJ1-5, with D possibly matching TRBD1 (5 bases). The CDR3 loop spans 14 amino acids. Germline CDR1 reads GTSNPN; CDR2 reads SVGIG (reference sequence). Trimming took 0 bases from V and 1 from J, leaving 7 bases between them. The CDR3 loop is CAWSVSGSNQPQHF. In DNA form, the CDR3 reads TGTGCCTGGAGTGTATCAGGGAGCAATCAGCCCCAGCATTTT.

In DNA, the CDR3 is TGCGCCAGCAGCTTGGGGGTACTAGCGGGAGGTTACTCCTACGAGCAGTACTTC. Its protein product is CASSLGVLAGGYSYEQYF. This sequence joins TRBV5-1 and TRBJ2-7, with 12 bases fitting TRBD2. The V gene's germline CDR1 is SGHRS and CDR2 YFSETQ. CDR3 length: 18 amino acids. V was clipped by 0 bases and J by 0 bases; unmatched bases: 7.

This clone was seen a single time. The CDR3 loop is CASIGGWNQPQHF. Here the CDR3 DNA reads TGTGCCAGCATAGGGGGCTGGAATCAGCCCCAGCATTTT. The chain recombines TRBV28 with TRBJ1-5; 7 bases fit TRBD1. The CDR3 runs 13 residues. Looked up from germline, CDR1 is MDHEN and CDR2 is SYDVKM. J lost 4 bases, V lost 7 bases, and 4 bases had no gene match.

J is TRBJ2-4 and V is TRBV11-3; D is ambiguous. Germline CDR1 SGHNT, CDR2 YENEEA. Trimming removed 0 bases at V and 10 bases at J, with 10 bases between. CDR3 length equals 13 residues. The CDR3 here is CASSLEVDTIQYF. CDR3 DNA sequence: TGTGCCAGCAGCTTAGAAGTCGATACAATTCAGTACTTC.

The CDR3 loop is CASSGFSTGTGGESQQFF. CDR3 DNA sequence: TGTGCCAGCAGTGGCTTCTCCACCGGGACAGGGGGGGAAAGCCAGCAGTTCTTC. The chain joins TRBV6-4 to TRBJ2-1, with 11 positions matching TRBD1. In germline, CDR1 is MRHNA, CDR2 SNTAGT. With 4 bases clipped from V and 11 bases from J, the junction kept 19 bases outside the gene matches. This CDR3 is built from 18 residues.